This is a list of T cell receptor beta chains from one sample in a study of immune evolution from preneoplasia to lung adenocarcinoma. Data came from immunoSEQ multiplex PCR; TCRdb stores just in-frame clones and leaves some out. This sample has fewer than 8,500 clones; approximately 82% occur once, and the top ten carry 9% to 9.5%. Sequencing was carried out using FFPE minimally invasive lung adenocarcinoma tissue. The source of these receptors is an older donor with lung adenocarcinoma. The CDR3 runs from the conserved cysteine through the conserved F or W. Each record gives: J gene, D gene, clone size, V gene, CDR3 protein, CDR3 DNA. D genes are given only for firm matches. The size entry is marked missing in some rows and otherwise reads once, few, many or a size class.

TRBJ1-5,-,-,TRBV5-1,CASSFNTDQPQHF,TGCGCCAGCAGCTTCAACACGGATCAGCCCCAGCATTTT
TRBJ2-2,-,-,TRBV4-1,CASSQEGGVPTGELFF,TGCGCCAGCAGCCAGGAGGGTGGAGTGCCCACCGGGGAGCTGTTTTTT
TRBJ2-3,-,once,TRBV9,CASSPRLGQGKDTQYF,TGTGCCAGCAGCCCCCGGCTGGGGCAGGGGAAAGATACGCAGTATTTT
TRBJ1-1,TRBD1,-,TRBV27,CASSFRTGGGRDTEAFF,TGTGCCAGCAGTTTCCGGACAGGGGGCGGTAGGGACACTGAAGCTTTCTTT
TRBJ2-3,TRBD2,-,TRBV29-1,CSVATSGPRDTQYF,TGCAGCGTTGCAACTAGCGGGCCACGGGATACGCAGTATTTT
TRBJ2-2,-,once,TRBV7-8,CASSLRATANTGELFF,TGTGCCAGCAGCTTAAGGGCTACCGCGAACACCGGGGAGCTGTTTTTT
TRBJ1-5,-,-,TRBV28,CASSLVTVNQPQHF,TGTGCCAGCAGTTTAGTGACGGTGAATCAGCCCCAGCATTTT
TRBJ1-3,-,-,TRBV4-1,CASSQDQGTGNTIYF,TGCGCCAGCAGCCAAGATCAGGGGACTGGAAACACCATATATTTT
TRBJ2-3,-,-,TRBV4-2,CASSHQADTQYF,TGTGCCAGCAGCCATCAAGCAGATACGCAGTATTTT
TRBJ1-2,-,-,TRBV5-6,CASTPINSRKYGYTF,TGTGCCAGCACACCCATCAATAGTCGAAAGTATGGCTACACCTTC
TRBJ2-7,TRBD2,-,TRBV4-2,CASSQDGASGLDTYEQYF,TGTGCCAGCAGCCAAGATGGAGCTTCCGGACTAGATACCTACGAGCAGTACTTC
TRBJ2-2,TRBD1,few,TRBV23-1,CASSLPGQGNTGELFF,TGCGCCAGCAGTCTGCCGGGACAGGGGAACACCGGGGAGCTGTTTTTT
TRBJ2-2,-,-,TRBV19,CASSTDRNTGELFF,TGTGCCAGTAGTACGGACAGGAACACCGGGGAGCTGTTTTTT
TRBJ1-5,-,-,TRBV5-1,CASSLGTGQLGQPQHF,TGCGCCAGCAGCCTGGGGACGGGACAACTAGGGCAGCCCCAGCATTTT
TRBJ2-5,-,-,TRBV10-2,CASWRETQYF,TGCGCCAGCTGGAGAGAGACCCAGTACTTC
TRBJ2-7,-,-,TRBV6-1,CASSETASSSYEQYF,TGTGCCAGCAGTGAAACGGCTTCCAGCTCCTACGAGCAGTACTTC
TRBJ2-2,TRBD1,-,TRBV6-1,CASNVQGTGELFF,TGTGCCAGCAACGTACAGGGGACCGGGGAGCTGTTTTTT
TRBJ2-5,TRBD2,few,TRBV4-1,CASSQRTSGRGETQYF,TGCGCCAGCAGCCAGCGGACTAGCGGGAGAGGGGAGACCCAGTACTTC
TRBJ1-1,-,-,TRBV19,CASSPLGGEAFF,TGTGCCAGTAGTCCCTTGGGAGGTGAAGCTTTCTTT
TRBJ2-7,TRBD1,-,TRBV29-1,CSGRGGTGADEQYF,TGCAGCGGTCGGGGGGGGACAGGGGCGGACGAGCAGTACTTC
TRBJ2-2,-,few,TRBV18,CASSPTRANGELFF,TGTGCCAGCTCACCGACTAGGGCAAACGGGGAGCTGTTTTTT
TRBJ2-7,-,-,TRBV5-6,CASSHQQVNYEQYF,TGTGCCAGCAGCCATCAGCAGGTGAACTACGAGCAGTACTTC
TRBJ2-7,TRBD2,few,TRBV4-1,CASRRGDGEGEQYF,TGCGCCAGCCGCCGGGGGGATGGGGAAGGGGAGCAGTACTTC
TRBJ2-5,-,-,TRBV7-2,CASSLWGRGREQYF,TGTGCCAGCAGCTTATGGGGCAGGGGTCGTGAGCAGTACTTC
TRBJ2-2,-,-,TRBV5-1,CASSLDDATGELFF,TGCGCCAGCAGCTTGGATGATGCCACCGGGGAGCTGTTTTTT